A selection of T cell receptor beta chains follows, all from one sample in a study of regulatory and conventional T cells in RAG deficiency. TCRdb's copy holds only in-frame clones and misses some; the assay was immunoSEQ multiplex PCR. Of 45,000 to 50,000 clones in the sample, 85% to 90% were seen once. The same data also contributed to another study, on regulatory T cells.

Material for sequencing was CD4+ effector T cells sorted from blood. These receptor sequences come from a human donor in good health. Both conserved end residues are part of each CDR3. D genes are given only for firm matches. Not every row has a clone size; where given, it reads once, few, many or a size class.

v_call,clone_size,j_call,d_call,cdr3_aa,cdr3_nt
TRBV28,NA,TRBJ2-6,NA,CASSQVSGANVLTF,TGTGCCAGCAGTCAGGTCTCTGGGGCCAACGTCCTGACTTTC
TRBV6-5,NA,TRBJ2-3,TRBD2,CASSETSGRTDTQYF,TGTGCCAGCAGCGAGACTAGCGGGAGGACCGATACGCAGTATTTT
TRBV6-5,NA,TRBJ1-2,NA,CASSFGQNYGYTF,TGTGCCAGCAGCTTCGGACAAAACTATGGCTACACCTTC
TRBV11-2,NA,TRBJ2-2,NA,CASSSPRREPGELFF,TGTGCCAGCAGCTCCCCGAGGAGGGAACCCGGGGAGCTGTTTTTT
TRBV6-1,NA,TRBJ1-2,NA,CASISAGLWTYTF,TGTGCCAGCATCTCGGCGGGCCTCTGGACGTACACCTTC
TRBV7-9,few,TRBJ1-2,TRBD1,CASSLAGDRGYGYTF,TGTGCCAGCAGCTTAGCTGGAGACAGGGGGTATGGCTACACCTTC
TRBV29-1,NA,TRBJ2-1,TRBD2,CSKTSGKPNEQFF,TGCAGCAAAACTAGCGGGAAACCCAATGAGCAGTTCTTC
TRBV11-3,NA,TRBJ2-3,NA,CASSLDRAPTDTQYF,TGTGCCAGCAGCTTAGATCGGGCTCCCACAGATACGCAGTATTTT
TRBV18,NA,TRBJ2-5,TRBD1,CASSTGQQETQYF,TGTGCCAGCTCAACGGGACAGCAAGAGACCCAGTACTTC
TRBV2,once,TRBJ2-7,TRBD2,CASSVGAGGGPEQYF,TGTGCCAGCAGTGTCGGGGCGGGGGGGGGCCCCGAGCAGTACTTC
TRBV7-6,NA,TRBJ2-1,TRBD2,CASSLKSGLAGESNEQFF,TGTGCCAGCAGCTTGAAATCGGGACTAGCGGGAGAGTCCAATGAGCAGTTCTTC
TRBV7-9,NA,TRBJ1-1,NA,CASSPLLYKNTEAFF,TGTGCCAGCAGCCCGCTCTTATATAAGAACACTGAAGCTTTCTTT
TRBV2,NA,TRBJ1-5,NA,CASSTGREQPQHF,TGTGCCAGCAGCACAGGGAGGGAACAGCCCCAGCATTTT
TRBV5-1,NA,TRBJ1-1,NA,CASSSTVRGTEAFF,TGCGCCAGCAGCTCGACGGTACGGGGGACTGAAGCTTTCTTT
TRBV2,NA,TRBJ2-5,TRBD1,CASKESTGDGTQYF,TGTGCCAGCAAAGAGTCAACAGGGGATGGGACCCAGTACTTC